The 20 T cell receptor beta chains below all came from one sample that was sequenced in a study of blood T cell repertoires in COVID-19. Some clones are missing from TCRdb's copy, which holds only in-frame ones; the method was immunoSEQ multiplex PCR. The sample holds about 130,000 clones, approximately 85% seen once. Sequencing used peripheral blood. The receptors here all came from a woman of 80 years or more with acute or convalescent COVID-19.

The chain links TRBV7-2 to TRBJ1-3; D uncertain. The germline CDR1 and CDR2 sequences are SGHTA and FQGNSA. Trimming left V 4 bases short and J 4 bases short, with 8 bases between. The CDR3 runs 13 residues. CDR3 sequence: CASSSREGNTIYF. The CDR3, as DNA: TGTGCCAGCAGCTCTAGGGAGGGAAACACCATATATTTT.

This clone appeared a few times. For the CDR3, the DNA is TGTGCCAGTAGTATGGGACTAGCGGCGAACACCGGGGAGCTGTTTTTT. Protein: CASSMGLAANTGELFF. The chain links TRBV19 to TRBJ2-2; TRBD2 agrees at 11 bases. V lost 3 bases to trimming and J lost 0 bases; unmatched junction nucleotides: 0. The CDR3 consists of 16 residues. Germline CDR1 is LNHDA and CDR2 is SQIVND (reference sequence).

The chain carries TRBV7-6 and TRBJ2-7; the match to TRBD1 covers 7 bases. The trim removed 0 bases at V and 6 bases at J, leaving 2 bases unmatched. Per germline, CDR1 SGHVS and CDR2 FNYEAQ. CDR3 length: 13 amino acids. Here the CDR3 reads CASSLARGTEQYV. In DNA, the CDR3 is TGTGCCAGCAGCTTAGCCAGGGGGACCGAGCAGTACGTC.

The V and J genes are TRBV10-3 and TRBJ2-7, with TRBD1 identical over 8 bases. This CDR3 is built from 14 residues. Germline CDR1 and CDR2: ENHRY and SYGVKD. CDR3 region: CAISETVMEGQVNV. The DNA of the CDR3 is TGTGCCATCAGTGAGACTGTTATGGAGGGACAGGTAAACGTC.

The J gene is TRBJ1-1, the V gene TRBV4-2; possible D gene TRBD1, 6 bases. Germline loops: CDR1 LGHNA, CDR2 YNFKEQ. This CDR3 contains 18 residues. Trimming stripped 1 base from V and 1 base from J, with 19 bases between. CDR3 sequence (DNA): TGTGCCAGCAGCCAAGTAGCGGGGGCGAATCTGGGGAACACTGAAGCTTTCTTT. It specifies CASSQVAGANLGNTEAFF.

The V call is TRBV11-1, the J call TRBJ1-1, with D possibly matching TRBD1 (6 bases). This CDR3 spans 14 amino acids. V lost 5 bases and J 1 base, leaving 11 bases between the germline ends. The germline V gene encodes CDR1 SGHAT and CDR2 FQDESV (reference sequence). CDR3 bases: TGTGCCAGCAGCGCCAGAGGGGGGAACACTGAAGCTTTCTTT. It specifies CASSARGGNTEAFF.

The chain has TRBV2 and TRBJ1-6; TRBD1 matches 7 bases. The CDR3 runs to 14 residues. V lost 3 bases and J lost 10; bases outside the gene matches: 6. Germline V gene sequence: CDR1 SNHLY, CDR2 FYNNEI. CDR3 loop: CASSERTGRSPLHF. Written as DNA, the CDR3 is TGTGCCAGCAGTGAGAGGACAGGCCGCTCACCCCTCCACTTT. Combining the CDR3 with reference TRBV2 and TRBJ1-6 gives the whole variable domain EPEVTQTPSHQVTQMGQEVILRCVPISNHLYFYWYRQILGQKVEFLVSFYNNEISEKSEIFDDQFSVERPDGSNFTLKIRSTKLEDSAMYFCASSERTGRSPLHFGNGTRLTVT.

This clone has only one observation. The chain joins TRBV10-2 to TRBJ1-2, with 10 bases fitting TRBD1. V trimming: 3 bases; J trimming: 6 bases; junction bases outside the gene matches: 7. The V gene's germline CDR1 is WSHSY and CDR2 SAAADI. The CDR3 sequence is 15 residues long. CDR3 sequence reads: CASSDPTGTGDGYTF. In DNA, the CDR3 is TGCGCCAGCAGTGACCCGACCGGGACAGGGGATGGCTACACCTTC.

The chain joins TRBV6-1 to TRBJ1-1, with D unresolved. The CDR3 runs to 10 residues. Per germline, CDR1 MNHNS and CDR2 SASEGT. V was pared by 3 bases and J by 11 bases, with 7 bases between. CDR3 nucleotide sequence: TGTGCCAGCAGTGATGCGGTCGCTTTCTTT. It specifies CASSDAVAFF.

V gene TRBV5-1 combines with J gene TRBJ1-2, with D possibly matching TRBD1 (5 bases). The germline V and J ends were trimmed by 0 bases and 0 bases, with 9 bases remaining between them. This CDR3 has 15 amino acids. Germline V gene sequence: CDR1 SGHRS, CDR2 YFSETQ. DNA for the CDR3: TGCGCCAGCAGCTTGGAGAGCAGGGCTAACTATGGCTACACCTTC. Protein: CASSLESRANYGYTF.

The gene calls are TRBV9 and TRBJ1-2, with 10 bases that match TRBD1. V lost 3 bases, J lost 8 bases, and 7 bases stayed unmatched. The CDR3 contains 14 residues. Germline CDR1 is SGDLS and CDR2 is YYNGEE. For the CDR3, the DNA is TGTGCCAGCAGCGCCCGACAGGGGGCTGAGGGCTACACCTTC. Translating it yields CASSARQGAEGYTF.

The chain joins TRBV6-5 to TRBJ2-3, with D unclear. Trimming removed 7 bases at V and 9 bases at J, with 14 bases between. This CDR3 region has 12 residues. Germline V gene lookup returns CDR1 MNHEY and CDR2 SVGAGI. CDR3 region: CASIETPQTQYF. The CDR3 DNA reads TGTGCCAGCATAGAGACTCCGCAGACGCAGTATTTT.

The rearrangement uses TRBV5-6 and TRBJ1-2; TRBD1 is a possible D gene (6 bases). CDR3 length: 14 residues. Looked up from germline, CDR1 is SGHDT and CDR2 is YYEEEE. With 5 bases removed from V and 4 bases from J, the gap between germline ends came to 15 bases. CDR3 residues: CASRRGGRSYGYTF. Written as DNA, the CDR3 is TGTGCCAGCAGGCGTGGGGGCAGGAGCTATGGCTACACCTTC.

The chain joins TRBV29-1 to TRBJ2-3; D is unresolved. CDR1 is SQVTM, CDR2 ANQGSEA, per germline. Trimming removed 6 bases at V and 1 base at J, with 5 bases between. The CDR3 has 11 residues. CDR3 loop: CSVIRTDTQYF. The DNA for the CDR3 is TGCAGCGTCATCCGCACAGATACGCAGTATTTT.

The gene calls are TRBV18 and TRBJ2-5; D perhaps matches TRBD2 (6 bases). V lost 4 bases, J lost 1 base, and 10 bases lay in between. This CDR3 contains 14 residues. CDR1 is KGHSH and CDR2 is LQKENI in the germline V gene. CDR3 residues: CASSQIAVQETQYF. In DNA, the CDR3 is TGTGCCAGCTCACAGATAGCGGTCCAAGAGACCCAGTACTTC. Combining the CDR3 with reference TRBV18 and TRBJ2-5 gives the whole variable domain NAGVMQNPRHLVRRRGQEARLRCSPMKGHSHVYWYRQLPEEGLKFMVYLQKENIIDESGMPKERFSAEFPKEGPSILRIQQVVRGDSAAYFCASSQIAVQETQYFGPGTRLLVL.

The sample holds one count of this clone. V and J are TRBV4-1 and TRBJ2-7; 12 bases match TRBD1. The CDR3 contains 15 residues. The J segment lost 5 bases and the V segment lost 4 bases, leaving 6 bases of the junction unmatched. Germline V lookup: CDR1 MGHRA, CDR2 YSYEKL. CDR3 sequence: CASSRGQGAKNEQYF. The CDR3 DNA follows: TGCGCCAGCAGCCGGGGACAGGGGGCGAAGAACGAGCAGTACTTC.

The V gene is TRBV2, the J gene TRBJ1-3; D remains unclear. This CDR3 is 15 amino acids long. The germline gives CDR1 SNHLY, CDR2 FYNNEI. The V end was cut by 3 bases, the J end by 0 bases, with 9 bases between. The CDR3 is CASSDYGDSGNTIYF. DNA of the CDR3: TGTGCCAGCAGTGATTACGGGGACTCTGGAAACACCATATATTTT.

This chain links TRBV10-1 with TRBJ1-1, with D maybe TRBD1 (6 bases). Per the germline V gene, CDR1 is WNHNN and CDR2 is SYGVQD (reference sequence). This CDR3 has 14 amino acids. Trimming cost V 2 bases and J 5 bases, with 12 bases left between them. DNA for the CDR3: TGCGCCAGCAGTGAGACACACCAGGGGACTGAAGCTTTCTTT. Residues: CASSETHQGTEAFF.

The rearrangement links TRBV18 to TRBJ2-3; D is possibly TRBD2 (5 bases). The CDR3 extends over 14 amino acids. V was pared by 3 bases and J by 2 bases, with 9 bases between. CDR1 is KGHSH and CDR2 is LQKENI in the germline V gene. The CDR3 nucleotides are TGTGCCAGCTCACCGGACTCTCTCACAGATACGCAGTATTTT. This translates into CASSPDSLTDTQYF.

The rearrangement links TRBV7-8 to TRBJ1-1; 7 bases align to TRBD1. J gave up 9 bases and V 5 bases, and 6 bases lay outside the gene matches. The CDR3 is 12 residues long. Germline assignment: CDR1 SGHVS and CDR2 FQNEAQ. The CDR3 nucleotides are TGTGCCAGCAGCCGGCAGGGGGGTAAAGCTTTCTTT. Amino acid sequence: CASSRQGGKAFF.